These 5 T cell receptor beta chains were all obtained from the same sample, sequenced in a study of blood T cells in healthy people across ages. The authors ran a second PCR of about 6 to 11 cycles using a sample-barcoded 5' primer and a J-beta primer mix. One entry per CDR3 protein results from TCRdb running MiXCR on the 5' RACE reads. The sample has fewer than 2 million distinct CDR3 sequences, about two fifths seen once. Sequencing was carried out using blood. The receptors were gathered from a human donor in good health.

In this sample, this clonotype turned up a few times. V gene TRBV9 combines with J gene TRBJ1-4; D ambiguous. The CDR3 is made up of 16 amino acids. CDR1 SGDLS and CDR2 YYNGEE come from the germline V gene. Trimming took off 4 bases at V and 4 bases at J, with 17 bases between the two ends. The CDR3 region is CASSPGAGGSNEKLFF. The CDR3 nucleotides are TGTGCCAGCAGCCCAGGAGCAGGTGGCAGTAATGAAAAACTGTTTTTT.

This clonotype was counted a few times. V usage is TRBV7-2 and J usage is TRBJ2-5; D assignment may be TRBD1 or TRBD2 (5 bases each). This CDR3 spans 14 amino acids. Germline loops: CDR1 SGHTA, CDR2 FQGNSA. Between the trimmed V and J ends, which lost 5 bases and 2 bases, there was a span of 12 bases. CDR3 coding DNA: TGTGCCAGCAGCCCCTGGGGGTTTCAAGAGACCCAGTACTTC. It specifies CASSPWGFQETQYF.

The chain carries TRBV7-2 and TRBJ2-5, with TRBD2 matching 15 bases. Germline V gene sequence: CDR1 SGHTA, CDR2 FQGNSA. There are 15 residues in the CDR3. J lost 7 bases, V lost 5 bases, and 5 bases had no gene match. This CDR3 reads CASSPGTSGGMTQYF. CDR3 sequence (DNA): TGTGCCAGCAGCCCCGGGACTAGCGGGGGGATGACCCAGTACTTC.

Comments on this clonotype: A much bigger clone sits one base away, suggesting this may be a read error. The chain has TRBV12-3 or TRBV12-4 and TRBJ2-7; TRBD2 matches 10 bases. The CDR3 is 16 residues long. V shed 1 base, J shed 4 bases, and the junction held 7 bases outside the gene matches. The CDR3 sequence: CASSLVYGTSVYEQYF. The CDR3, as DNA: TGTGCCAGCAGTTTAGTATATGGGACTAGCGTGTACGAGCAGTACTTC.

The chain couples TRBV28 to TRBJ2-1, with 11 bases lining up with TRBD1. CDR1 and CDR2 (germline): MDHEN, SYDVKM. The CDR3 has 17 amino acids. V lost 3 bases and J lost 0; bases outside the gene matches: 4. In DNA form, the CDR3 reads TGTGCCAGCAGTTTGGGGACAGGGGGTAGCTCCTACAATGAGCAGTTCTTC. Translating gives CASSLGTGGSSYNEQFF.